The rows below give T cell receptor beta chains drawn from one sample of a study of cytomegalovirus exposure and HLA in healthy donors. Method: immunoSEQ multiplex PCR; TCRdb's copy keeps in-frame clones and lacks some. Of 200,000 to 250,000 clones listed, approximately 82% were seen once; the top ten hold around 5.5%. The sequencing input was PBMCs. The source is a woman aged 18-30 years in good health and CMV-seronegative. Both conserved end residues are part of each CDR3. D genes are given only for firm matches. Only some rows state a clone size, as once, few, many or a class for expanded clones.

J,size,D,V,length,CDR3,DNA
TRBJ2-3,-,TRBD2,TRBV4-1,20,CASSQPRGLAGEGYTDTQYF,TGCGCCAGCAGCCAACCGCGGGGACTAGCGGGAGAGGGGTACACAGATACGCAGTATTTT
TRBJ2-5,-,-,TRBV5-1,13,CASSKDSSGTQYF,TGCGCCAGCAGCAAGGACAGTTCGGGGACCCAGTACTTC
TRBJ2-1,once,TRBD2,TRBV5-4,16,CASSLPTSGYYNEQFF,TGTGCCAGCAGCTTGCCTACTAGCGGCTACTACAATGAGCAGTTCTTC
TRBJ1-1,once,-,TRBV7-3,13,CASSFRGNTEAFF,TGTGCCAGCAGCTTCAGGGGGAACACTGAAGCTTTCTTT
TRBJ2-2,-,-,TRBV30,15,CAWRGASTNTGELFF,TGTGCCTGGAGGGGGGCGAGTACAAACACCGGGGAGCTGTTTTTT
TRBJ1-1,-,-,TRBV29-1,13,CSVSGGRGTEAFF,TGCAGCGTGAGCGGGGGAAGGGGCACTGAAGCTTTCTTT
TRBJ2-7,-,-,TRBV6-1,13,CASSGQGRNEQYF,TGTGCCAGCAGTGGCCAGGGTAGGAACGAGCAGTACTTC
TRBJ2-7,-,TRBD1,TRBV6-5,13,CASSWDRGNEQYF,TGTGCCAGCAGTTGGGACAGGGGAAACGAGCAGTACTTC
TRBJ1-2,-,-,TRBV11-2,18,CASSLGSGYGTLNYGYTF,TGTGCCAGCAGCTTAGGATCGGGTTATGGGACTTTAAACTATGGCTACACCTTC
TRBJ1-2,few,-,TRBV30,14,CAWAYGQSNYGYTF,TGTGCCTGGGCTTACGGACAGTCTAACTATGGCTACACCTTC
TRBJ1-1,-,-,TRBV5-6,15,CASSSLSQGRFEAFF,TGTGCCAGCAGCTCCCTATCACAGGGCCGCTTTGAAGCTTTCTTT
TRBJ1-6,-,-,TRBV7-2,16,CASSLSPAPTNSPLHF,TGTGCCAGCAGCTTAAGTCCGGCCCCCACCAATTCACCCCTCCACTTT
TRBJ2-1,-,TRBD1,TRBV7-3,15,CASSLIGQGNNEQFF,TGTGCCAGCAGCTTAATTGGACAGGGTAACAATGAGCAGTTCTTC
TRBJ2-1,once,-,TRBV7-9,13,CASSRGARDEQFF,TGTGCCAGCAGCCGGGGGGCCCGGGATGAGCAGTTCTTC
TRBJ1-1,-,TRBD1,TRBV7-9,15,CASSPQGGLNTEAFF,TGTGCCAGCAGCCCTCAGGGGGGGTTGAACACTGAAGCTTTCTTT
TRBJ2-3,-,TRBD1,TRBV11-2,14,CASSPRQGVDTQYF,TGTGCCAGCAGCCCGCGACAGGGCGTGGATACGCAGTATTTT
TRBJ2-7,-,TRBD2,TRBV5-1,14,CASQGLAGAYEQYF,TGCGCCAGCCAAGGACTAGCGGGAGCCTACGAGCAGTACTTC
TRBJ2-7,-,TRBD1,TRBV5-1,18,CASSFTGTGGSGSYEQYF,TGCGCCAGCAGCTTCACCGGGACAGGGGGCTCGGGCTCCTACGAGCAGTACTTC
TRBJ2-2,-,-,TRBV5-6,13,CASSYTRTGELFF,TGTGCCAGCAGCTATACTAGGACCGGGGAGCTGTTTTTT
TRBJ1-1,-,-,TRBV5-1,15,CASSDSSGTAWVAFF,TGCGCCAGCAGCGACTCATCCGGGACGGCCTGGGTAGCTTTCTTT
TRBJ1-4,-,-,TRBV5-4,15,CASSLNGGVGEKLFF,TGTGCCAGCAGCCTCAACGGGGGAGTAGGTGAAAAACTGTTTTTT
TRBJ1-3,-,-,TRBV27,14,CASSLSGSGNTIYF,TGTGCCAGCAGTTTGTCGGGCTCTGGAAACACCATATATTTT
TRBJ1-1,-,-,TRBV7-2,12,CASRFLRGEAFF,TGTGCCAGCCGATTTTTAAGGGGGGAAGCTTTCTTT
TRBJ1-5,-,TRBD1,TRBV4-2,16,CASSQVHRGRDQPQHF,TGTGCCAGCAGCCAAGTACACAGGGGGCGCGATCAGCCCCAGCATTTT
TRBJ2-1,-,-,TRBV11-2,17,CASSFNAAGASYNEQFF,TGTGCCAGCAGCTTTAACGCAGCGGGCGCATCCTACAATGAGCAGTTCTTC
TRBJ1-4,-,-,TRBV27,15,CASSLSGRDNEKLFF,TGTGCCAGCAGTTTATCGGGCAGGGATAATGAAAAACTGTTTTTT
TRBJ1-4,-,TRBD1,TRBV5-1,14,CASSLTGRDEKLFF,TGCGCCAGCAGCCTGACAGGGAGGGATGAAAAACTGTTTTTT
TRBJ2-1,-,TRBD2,TRBV30,14,CAWSPGLAGETQFF,TGTGCCTGGAGTCCGGGACTAGCGGGAGAGACGCAGTTCTTC
TRBJ2-1,-,-,TRBV6-1,14,CASILSAVYNEQFF,TGTGCCAGCATTTTATCAGCGGTCTACAATGAGCAGTTCTTC
TRBJ1-5,-,-,TRBV6-1,18,CASSGGQGPVGSNQPQHF,TGTGCCAGCAGTGGTGGGCAGGGTCCGGTTGGGAGCAATCAGCCCCAGCATTTT
TRBJ1-1,-,-,TRBV2,17,CATRGRTLGGLDTEAFF,TGTGCCACCCGGGGTAGAACTCTGGGGGGATTAGACACTGAAGCTTTCTTT
TRBJ2-7,once,TRBD1,TRBV5-1,16,CASSSDRGGGIGEQYF,TGCGCCAGCAGCTCGGACAGGGGAGGGGGTATTGGCGAGCAGTACTTC
TRBJ1-1,few,-,TRBV19,13,CASSAGRNTEAFF,TGTGCCAGTAGTGCAGGGAGGAACACTGAAGCTTTCTTT
TRBJ2-1,few,TRBD1,TRBV5-1,13,CASQDRGSHEQFF,TGCGCCAGCCAGGACAGGGGTTCCCATGAGCAGTTCTTC
TRBJ2-1,-,-,TRBV5-1,15,CASTRGTPGYNEQFF,TGCGCCAGCACAAGAGGGACCCCGGGGTACAATGAGCAGTTCTTC
TRBJ2-1,-,TRBD2,TRBV29-1,13,CSVGPSGGGEQFF,TGCAGCGTTGGCCCTAGCGGGGGGGGTGAGCAGTTCTTC
TRBJ2-7,-,TRBD2,TRBV6-6,15,CASSYPGGGVDEQYF,TGTGCCAGCAGTTACCCAGGCGGGGGAGTCGACGAGCAGTACTTC